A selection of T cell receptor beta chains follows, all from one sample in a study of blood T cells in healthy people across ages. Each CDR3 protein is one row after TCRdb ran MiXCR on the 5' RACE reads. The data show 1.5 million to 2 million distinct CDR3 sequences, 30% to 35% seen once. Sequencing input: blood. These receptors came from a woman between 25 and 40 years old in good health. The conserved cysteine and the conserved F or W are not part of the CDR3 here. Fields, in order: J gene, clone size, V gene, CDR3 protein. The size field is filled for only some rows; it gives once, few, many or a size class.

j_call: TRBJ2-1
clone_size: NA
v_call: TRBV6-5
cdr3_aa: ASSYTGVNEQF

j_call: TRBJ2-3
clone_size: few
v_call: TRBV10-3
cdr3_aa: AIRGTSPDTQY

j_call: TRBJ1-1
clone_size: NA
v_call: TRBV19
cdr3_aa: ASSIGRGINTEAF

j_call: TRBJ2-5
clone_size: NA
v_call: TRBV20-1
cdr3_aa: SAIATQETQY

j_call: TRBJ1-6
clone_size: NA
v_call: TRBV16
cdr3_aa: ASSQTGTGNSPLH

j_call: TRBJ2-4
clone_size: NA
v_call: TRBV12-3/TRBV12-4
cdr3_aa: ASSSRTSGKGRNIQY

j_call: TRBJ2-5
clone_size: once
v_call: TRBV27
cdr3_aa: AGSPTSGRAGETQY

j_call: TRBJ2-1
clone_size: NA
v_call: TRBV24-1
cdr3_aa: ATSDSRQGPISYNEQF

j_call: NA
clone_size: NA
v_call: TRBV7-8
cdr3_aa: ASSSKGLEQY

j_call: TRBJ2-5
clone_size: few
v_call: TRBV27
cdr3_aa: ASSLSHPQETQY

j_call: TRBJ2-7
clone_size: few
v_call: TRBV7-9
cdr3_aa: ASSFPRTGTYEQY

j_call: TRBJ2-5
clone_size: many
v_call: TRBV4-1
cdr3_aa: ASSRTGGPETQY

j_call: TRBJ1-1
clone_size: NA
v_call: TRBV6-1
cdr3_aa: ASIMGTGTEAF

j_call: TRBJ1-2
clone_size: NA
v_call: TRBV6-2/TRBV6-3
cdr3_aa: ASTSGGSYGYT

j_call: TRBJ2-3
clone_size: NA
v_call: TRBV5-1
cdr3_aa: TSSDWGSSTDTQY

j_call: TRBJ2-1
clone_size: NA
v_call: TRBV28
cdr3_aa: ASSPWTEGSYNEQF

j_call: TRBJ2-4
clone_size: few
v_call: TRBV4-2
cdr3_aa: ASSVPGRLAKNIQY

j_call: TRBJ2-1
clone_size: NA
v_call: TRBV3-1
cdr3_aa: ASSHQVSYNEQF

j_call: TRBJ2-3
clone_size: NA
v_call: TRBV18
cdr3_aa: ASSPGRGGQSDTQY

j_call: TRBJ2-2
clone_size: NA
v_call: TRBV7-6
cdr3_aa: ASSAQGAKDTGELF

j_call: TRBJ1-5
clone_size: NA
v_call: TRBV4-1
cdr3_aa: ASSQWGQSQH

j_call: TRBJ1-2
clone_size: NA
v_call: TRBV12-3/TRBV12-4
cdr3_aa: ASSDAGGIRYGYT

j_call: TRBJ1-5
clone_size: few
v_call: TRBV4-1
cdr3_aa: ASSRLLSGVNQPQH

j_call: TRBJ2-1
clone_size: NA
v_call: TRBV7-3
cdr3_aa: ASSQRGPSGGGNEQF

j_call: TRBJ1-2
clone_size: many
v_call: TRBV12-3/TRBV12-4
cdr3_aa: ASSPVGASGYT

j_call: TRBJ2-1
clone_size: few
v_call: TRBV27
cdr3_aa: ASSLGDTYNEQF

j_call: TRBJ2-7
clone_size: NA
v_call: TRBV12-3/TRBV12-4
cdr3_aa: ASSLTGQGTYEQY

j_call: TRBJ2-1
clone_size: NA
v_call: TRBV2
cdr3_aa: ASSLKASGGDEQF